The 9 T cell receptor beta chains below come from one sample, sequenced in a study of ipilimumab plus nivolumab after autologous stem cell transplantation. The repertoire was sequenced with immunoSEQ multiplex PCR; TCRdb's copy has only in-frame clones and lacks some. Of 15,000 to 20,000 clones listed, 81% are singletons. The starting material was PBMCs, obtained in a trial of ipilimumab plus nivolumab as post-transplant consolidation. The receptors originated from a male donor with diffuse large B-cell lymphoma.

The chain combines TRBV7-2 with TRBJ2-7; D uncertain. Per the germline V gene, CDR1 is SGHTA and CDR2 is FQGNSA. This CDR3 has 14 residues. V was shortened by 2 bases and J by 7 bases, with 15 bases between the two germline ends. The chain's CDR3 is CASSLNAPAMEQYF. The CDR3 nucleotides read TGTGCCAGCAGCTTAAATGCCCCGGCAATGGAGCAGTACTTC.

V usage is TRBV9 and J usage is TRBJ2-5; 7 nucleotides agree with TRBD2. CDR3 size: 14 residues. Germline V lookup: CDR1 SGDLS, CDR2 YYNGEE. The V gene end was trimmed by 4 bases and the J gene end by 4 bases; junction bases not matched to a gene: 7. The CDR3: CASSPRSGGETQYF. CDR3 in DNA: TGTGCCAGCAGCCCCCGGTCGGGGGGAGAGACCCAGTACTTC.

The rearrangement joins TRBV9 to TRBJ2-2, with 8 nucleotides matching TRBD2. Trimming at V came to 2 bases and at J to 5 bases, leaving 8 bases not matched to a gene. Per germline, CDR1 SGDLS and CDR2 YYNGEE. The CDR3 extends over 16 amino acids. The CDR3 sequence is CASSVLSGGQTGELFF. The DNA for the CDR3 is TGTGCCAGCAGCGTCCTCTCGGGGGGGCAAACCGGGGAGCTGTTTTTT.

This sequence joins TRBV19 and TRBJ2-3; 14 nucleotides align to TRBD2. This CDR3 contains 17 residues. Trimming removed 4 bases from V and 6 bases from J; junction bases left unmatched: 9. Germline CDR1 reads LNHDA; CDR2 reads SQIVND (reference sequence). CDR3 DNA: TGTGCCAGTAGTACCCCCCGGACTAGCGGGGGGAGGGATACGCAGTATTTT. As protein: CASSTPRTSGGRDTQYF.

This clone is deemed medium-sized. The chain recombines TRBV5-4 with TRBJ1-2; D call uncertain. Trimming took off 4 bases at V and 7 bases at J, with 11 bases between the two ends. Per the germline V gene, CDR1 is SGHNT and CDR2 is YYREEE (reference sequence). This CDR3 is 12 amino acids long. This CDR3 is CASSLLLVGYTF. CDR3 in DNA: TGTGCCAGCAGCCTCCTCCTGGTTGGCTACACCTTC.

This clone was seen more than once but under ten times. The chain links TRBV6-5 to TRBJ2-1; 8 nucleotides agree with TRBD2. Germline V gives CDR1 MNHEY, CDR2 SVGAGI. The CDR3 loop spans 15 amino acids. V trimming: 5 bases; J trimming: 5 bases; junction bases outside the gene matches: 8. The CDR3 spells CASSAAGGADNEQFF. The CDR3 bases are TGTGCCAGCAGTGCGGCCGGGGGGGCGGACAATGAGCAGTTCTTC.

In its sample, this clone was seen once. The chain is built from TRBV7-9 and TRBJ1-2; D unclear. The CDR3 spans 11 residues. Germline V gene data show CDR1 as SEHNR and CDR2 as FQNEAQ (reference sequence). V lost 1 base and J lost 7, with 4 bases in between. The CDR3: CASSLGTGYTF. Here the CDR3 DNA reads TGTGCCAGCAGCTTAGGTACTGGCTACACCTTC. The variable domain in full, with the rest retrieved from reference TRBV7-9 and TRBJ1-2, is DTGVSQNPRHKITKRGQNVTFRCDPISEHNRLYWYRQTLGQGPEFLTYFQNEAQLEKSRLLSDRFSAERPKGSFSTLEIQRTEQGDSAMYLCASSLGTGYTFGSGTRLTVV.

A single count supports this clone. This chain joins TRBV7-9 and TRBJ2-3; D gene unclear. The germline V and J ends were trimmed by 3 bases and 4 bases, with 11 bases remaining between them. Germline V gives CDR1 SEHNR, CDR2 FQNEAQ (reference sequence). This CDR3 region has 14 residues. The CDR3 DNA is TGTGCCAGCAGCTTGAAGGGTCGGGCAGATACGCAGTATTTT. This codes for CASSLKGRADTQYF.

This clone has just one count. The rearrangement joins TRBV30 to TRBJ2-7, with 13 bases lining up with TRBD2. Germline CDR1 is GTSNPN and CDR2 is SVGIG (reference sequence). The trim removed 1 base at V and 2 bases at J, leaving 5 bases unmatched. This CDR3 spans 16 amino acids. The CDR3 DNA reads as TGTGCCTGGAGTGCCCAAACTAGCGGGGGGGCCTACGAGCAGTACTTC. It yields the protein CAWSAQTSGGAYEQYF.